This T cell receptor beta chain stems from a study of long-term antiretroviral therapy in people with HIV. General study findings and limits: Among HIV repertoires, CDR3 length ranges were narrower than those of controls.

The length of the CDR3 is 15 residues. V was pared by 6 bases and J by 5 bases, with 16 bases between. Germline V gene data show CDR1 as MNHEY and CDR2 as SMNVEV (reference sequence). In the case of this clone: Its antigen is not known.

Sequencing used immunoSEQ v3.0 at survey level. TCRdb keeps only in-frame clones here, not all; method: immunoSEQ multiplex PCR. The table lists 27,000 or so clones, around 85% of them singletons. Treatment locations for all participants with HIV were in the United States. The sequence was collected from a man in his forties with HIV. The sequences come from unsorted PBMCs, collected 4.8 to 5 years after starting antiretroviral therapy. The chain is built from TRBV27 and TRBJ1-4; D might be TRBD1 (6 bases). For the CDR3, the DNA is TGTGCCAGCAGGCCCGCAGGGGCCTCAAATGAAAAACTGTTTTTT. Translating gives CASRPAGASNEKLFF.